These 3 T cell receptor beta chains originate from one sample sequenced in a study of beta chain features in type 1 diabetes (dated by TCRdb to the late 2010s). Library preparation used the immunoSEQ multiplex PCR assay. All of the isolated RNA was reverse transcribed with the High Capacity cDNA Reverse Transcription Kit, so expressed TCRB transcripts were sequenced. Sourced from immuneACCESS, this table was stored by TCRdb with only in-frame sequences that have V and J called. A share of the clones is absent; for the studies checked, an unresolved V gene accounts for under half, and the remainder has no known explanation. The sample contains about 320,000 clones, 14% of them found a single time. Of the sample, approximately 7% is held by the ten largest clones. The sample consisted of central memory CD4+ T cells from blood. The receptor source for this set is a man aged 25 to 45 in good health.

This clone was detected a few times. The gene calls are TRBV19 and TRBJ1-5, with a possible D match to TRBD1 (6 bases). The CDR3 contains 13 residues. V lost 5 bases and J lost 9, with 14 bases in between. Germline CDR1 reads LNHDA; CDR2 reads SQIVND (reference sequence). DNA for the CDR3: TGTGCCAGTAGTTCTGGGGGCGCAGGGCCCCAGCATTTT. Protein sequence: CASSSGGAGPQHF.

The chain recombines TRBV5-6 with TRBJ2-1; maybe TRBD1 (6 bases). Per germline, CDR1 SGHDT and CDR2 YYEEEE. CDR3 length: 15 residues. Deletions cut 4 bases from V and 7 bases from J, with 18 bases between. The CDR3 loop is CASSPRDTLLNEQFF. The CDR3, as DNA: TGTGCCAGCAGCCCCCGGGACACCCTCTTAAATGAGCAGTTCTTC.

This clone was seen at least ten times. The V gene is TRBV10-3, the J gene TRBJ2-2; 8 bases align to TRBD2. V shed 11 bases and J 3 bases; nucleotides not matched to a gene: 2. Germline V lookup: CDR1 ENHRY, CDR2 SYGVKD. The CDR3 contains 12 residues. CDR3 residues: CASGGDTGELFF. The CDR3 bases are TGTGCCTCCGGGGGGGACACCGGGGAGCTGTTTTTT.